This is a list of T cell receptor beta chains from one sample in a study of cytomegalovirus exposure and HLA in healthy donors. Libraries were prepared by immunoSEQ multiplex PCR; TCRdb keeps only in-frame clonotypes and omits some of them. Its table records 50,000 or so clones. Sequencing was carried out using PBMCs. These receptors all stem from a woman aged 40 to 50 in good health and CMV-seronegative. CDR3s include the opening cysteine and the closing phenylalanine or tryptophan. The D gene is left open where the match is weak.

cdr3_nt: TGTGCCAGTAGTATGGGACAGGGCAACTATGGCTACACCTTC; cdr3_aa: CASSMGQGNYGYTF; j_call: TRBJ1-2; d_call: TRBD1; v_call: TRBV19
cdr3_nt: TGTGCCAGCAAAAACAGGGACACACAGGCAGATACGCAGTATTTT; cdr3_aa: CASKNRDTQADTQYF; j_call: TRBJ2-3; d_call: .; v_call: TRBV6-5
cdr3_nt: TGTGCCAGCAGCCTCCTAGGACTAGCGGGGAACACCGGGGAGCTGTTTTTT; cdr3_aa: CASSLLGLAGNTGELFF; j_call: TRBJ2-2; d_call: TRBD2; v_call: TRBV7-2
cdr3_nt: TGTGCCAGCAGTTCCCACTCGACAGGGAAGAGAGCTGAAGCTTTCTTT; cdr3_aa: CASSSHSTGKRAEAFF; j_call: TRBJ1-1; d_call: TRBD1; v_call: TRBV27
cdr3_nt: TGTGCCAGCGGCCGGGGGGCTGGAAACACTGAAGCTTTCTTT; cdr3_aa: CASGRGAGNTEAFF; j_call: TRBJ1-1; d_call: .; v_call: TRBV6-5
cdr3_nt: TGCAGAGTTGAATTTGGACAGGTGTACTTC; cdr3_aa: CRVEFGQVYF; j_call: TRBJ2-5; d_call: TRBD1; v_call: TRBV29-1
cdr3_nt: TGTGCCAGCAGCTTAACGGCGGCGGGGGGGAGGAACAATGAGCAGTTCTTC; cdr3_aa: CASSLTAAGGRNNEQFF; j_call: TRBJ2-1; d_call: TRBD2; v_call: TRBV7-2
cdr3_nt: TGTGCCAGTAGTCCACTCCGGACAGGGGTGGCCACAGATACGCAGTATTTT; cdr3_aa: CASSPLRTGVATDTQYF; j_call: TRBJ2-3; d_call: TRBD1; v_call: TRBV19
cdr3_nt: TGTGCCAGTAGTGAAACGACAGCCACACGCGGGCATTTT; cdr3_aa: CASSETTATRGHF; j_call: TRBJ1-5; d_call: .; v_call: TRBV19
cdr3_nt: TGTGCCAGCAGCCACAGGGTGTTGAGAGAGACCCAGTACTTC; cdr3_aa: CASSHRVLRETQYF; j_call: TRBJ2-5; d_call: .; v_call: TRBV7-2
cdr3_nt: TGCGCCAGCAGCCAATATATCTCGCAGGGCACTGAAGCTTTCTTT; cdr3_aa: CASSQYISQGTEAFF; j_call: TRBJ1-1; d_call: .; v_call: TRBV4-3
cdr3_nt: TGTGCCAGCAGTGACCCGGGACAGGGAGGGTATACGCAGTATTTT; cdr3_aa: CASSDPGQGGYTQYF; j_call: TRBJ2-3; d_call: TRBD1; v_call: TRBV6-1
cdr3_nt: TGTGCCAGCAGCCAAGAACTCCCCGGCGCGGGAGGATCGAATGAGCAGTTCTTC; cdr3_aa: CASSQELPGAGGSNEQFF; j_call: TRBJ2-1; d_call: TRBD2; v_call: TRBV14
cdr3_nt: TGTGCCAGCAGCCCGCAGGGGGACACTGAAGCTTTCTTT; cdr3_aa: CASSPQGDTEAFF; j_call: TRBJ1-1; d_call: TRBD1; v_call: TRBV7-3
cdr3_nt: TGTGCCAGCAGCAAAGGACACGAGAACACTGAAGCTTTCTTT; cdr3_aa: CASSKGHENTEAFF; j_call: TRBJ1-1; d_call: .; v_call: TRBV7-8
cdr3_nt: TGTGCCAGCTCCCGGACGGACAGGGGCTACGAGCAGTACTTC; cdr3_aa: CASSRTDRGYEQYF; j_call: TRBJ2-7; d_call: TRBD1; v_call: TRBV6-5
cdr3_nt: TGTGCCAGCAGTTACTCGACAGGGGCGAACTATGGCTACACCTTC; cdr3_aa: CASSYSTGANYGYTF; j_call: TRBJ1-2; d_call: TRBD1; v_call: TRBV6-5
cdr3_nt: TGTGCCAGTAGTGGGACAGGGGGGTATCAGCCCCAGCATTTT; cdr3_aa: CASSGTGGYQPQHF; j_call: TRBJ1-5; d_call: TRBD1; v_call: TRBV19
cdr3_nt: TGCGCCAGCAGCTTGGCTGGACTAGCGGGGACCTACAATGAGCAGTTCTTC; cdr3_aa: CASSLAGLAGTYNEQFF; j_call: TRBJ2-1; d_call: TRBD2; v_call: TRBV5-1
cdr3_nt: TGTGCCATCAGTTGGGACAGGGGTGGGTATGGCTACACCTTC; cdr3_aa: CAISWDRGGYGYTF; j_call: TRBJ1-2; d_call: TRBD1; v_call: TRBV10-3
cdr3_nt: TGCGCCAGCAGCCAAGAGAGTGGACAATTAAAGAATTCACCCCTCCACTTT; cdr3_aa: CASSQESGQLKNSPLHF; j_call: TRBJ1-6; d_call: .; v_call: TRBV4-3
cdr3_nt: TGTGCCAGCAGCTTGGCGGAGACCCAGTACTTC; cdr3_aa: CASSLAETQYF; j_call: TRBJ2-5; d_call: .; v_call: TRBV5-6